A single T cell receptor beta chain is shown here with its context. Its antigen is not known. Recipient blood drawn about 28 days pretransplant and days 30, 100, 180 after. This sample was taken from a study of T cell clonotyping in hematopoietic cell transplantation. Study-level points and caveats: After transplant, recipient diversity fell while pathologically expanded clonotypes grew through day 180. Broader posttransplant TCR repertoire diversity was predicted by graft donor and pretransplant recipient Inverse Simpson Index values. Few recipient clonotypes overlapped donors; over 95% were de novo at given depth.

The table came from immunoSEQ multiplex PCR; TCRdb's copy has only in-frame clones and leaves some out. This table holds about 9,400 clones, over 60% found once. This CDR3 is 15 amino acids long. V was pared by 5 bases and J by 0 bases, with 11 bases between. CDR1 is SGHAT, CDR2 FQNNGV, per germline. The chain is built from TRBV11-2 and TRBJ1-3; D is undetermined. The TCR originated in a male patient aged 40 to 55 who had an allogeneic stem cell transplant from a related donor, so the T cells may come from the graft donor. Some clones in this sample may be carry-over from other donors' samples. The input for sequencing was PBMCs, taken 180 days after allogeneic stem cell transplant. As DNA, the CDR3 is TGTGCCAGCAGCAAAAACTGGGGCTCTGGAAACACCATATATTTT. It codes for CASSKNWGSGNTIYF.